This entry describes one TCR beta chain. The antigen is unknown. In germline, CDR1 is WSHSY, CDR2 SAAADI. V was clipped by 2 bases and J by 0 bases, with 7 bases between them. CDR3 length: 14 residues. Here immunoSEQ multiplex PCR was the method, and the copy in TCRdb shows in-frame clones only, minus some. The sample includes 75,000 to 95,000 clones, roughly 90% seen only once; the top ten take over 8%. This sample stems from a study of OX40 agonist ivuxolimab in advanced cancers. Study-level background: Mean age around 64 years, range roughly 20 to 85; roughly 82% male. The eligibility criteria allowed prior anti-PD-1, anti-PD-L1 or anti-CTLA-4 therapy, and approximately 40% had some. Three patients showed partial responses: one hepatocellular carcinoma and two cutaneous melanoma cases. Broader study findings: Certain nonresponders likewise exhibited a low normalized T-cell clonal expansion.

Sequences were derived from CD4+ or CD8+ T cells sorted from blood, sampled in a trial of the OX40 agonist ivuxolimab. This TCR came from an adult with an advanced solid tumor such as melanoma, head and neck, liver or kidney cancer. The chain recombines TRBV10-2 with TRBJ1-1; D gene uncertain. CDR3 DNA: TGCGCCAGCAGTGAGACAGAGATGAACACTGAAGCTTTCTTT. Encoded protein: CASSETEMNTEAFF.